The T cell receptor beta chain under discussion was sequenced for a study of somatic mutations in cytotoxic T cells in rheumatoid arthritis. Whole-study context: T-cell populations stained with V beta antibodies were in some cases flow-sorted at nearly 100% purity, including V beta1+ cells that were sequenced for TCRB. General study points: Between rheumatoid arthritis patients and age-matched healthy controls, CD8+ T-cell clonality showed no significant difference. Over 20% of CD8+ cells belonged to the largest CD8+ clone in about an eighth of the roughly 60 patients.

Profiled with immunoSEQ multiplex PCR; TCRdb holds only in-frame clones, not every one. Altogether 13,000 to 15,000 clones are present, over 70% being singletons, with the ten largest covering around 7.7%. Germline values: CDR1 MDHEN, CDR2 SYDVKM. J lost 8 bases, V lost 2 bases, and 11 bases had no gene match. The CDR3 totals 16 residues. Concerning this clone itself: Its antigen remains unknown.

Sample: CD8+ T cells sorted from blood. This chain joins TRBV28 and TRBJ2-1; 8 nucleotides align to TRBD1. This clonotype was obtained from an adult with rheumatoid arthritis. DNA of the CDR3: TGTGCCAGCAGTTTAGGTCCGGACAGGGAAGCTTATGAGCAGTTCTTC. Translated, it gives CASSLGPDREAYEQFF.